These 10 T cell receptor beta chains came from one sample sequenced in a study of blood T cell repertoires in COVID-19. TCRdb's table, derived via immunoSEQ multiplex PCR, lists solely in-frame clones and lacks some. The profile shows 200,000 to 300,000 clones, approximately 83% of them singletons. Sequences were obtained from peripheral blood. The receptors come from a woman aged 25 to 45 who had recovered from COVID-19.

The chain uses TRBV3-1 (or the pseudogene TRBV3-2) and TRBJ1-5; tentative D call: TRBD1 (5 bases). V was shortened by 0 bases and J by 9 bases, with 9 bases between the two germline ends. The CDR3 consists of 13 residues. Germline V gene lookup returns CDR1 LGHDT and CDR2 YNNKEL (reference sequence). The CDR3 protein is CASSQDGDRPQHF. CDR3 DNA sequence: TGTGCCAGCAGCCAAGATGGTGACAGGCCCCAGCATTTT.

The chain carries TRBV19 and TRBJ1-1; TRBD1 matches at 7 bases. V trimming: 3 bases; J trimming: 1 base; junction bases outside the gene matches: 2. The CDR3 sequence is 14 residues long. The V gene's germline CDR1 is LNHDA and CDR2 SQIVND (reference sequence). CDR3: CASSMGTANTEAFF. The CDR3 DNA reads TGTGCCAGTAGTATGGGGACAGCGAACACTGAAGCTTTCTTT.

This clone was found once. The V call is TRBV27, the J call TRBJ2-5; the D gene is possibly TRBD1 (6 bases). This CDR3 contains 14 residues. V dropped 4 bases and J dropped 7 bases, with 16 bases sitting between them. The germline V gene has CDR1 MNHEY and CDR2 SMNVEV (reference sequence). In DNA, the CDR3 is TGTGCCAGCAGTTATCAGCAGGGGCTCGGGACCCAGTACTTC. Protein: CASSYQQGLGTQYF.

The J gene is TRBJ1-4, the V gene TRBV7-6; TRBD1 matches at 7 bases. CDR1 SGHVS and CDR2 FNYEAQ come from the germline V gene. The J segment lost 5 bases and the V segment lost 1 base, leaving 4 bases of the junction unmatched. There are 15 residues in the CDR3. This CDR3 is CASSLGTGGNEKLFF. Here the CDR3 DNA reads TGTGCCAGCAGCTTAGGGACAGGAGGGAATGAAAAACTGTTTTTT.

A single count supports this clone. V gene TRBV9 combines with J gene TRBJ2-4; D uncertain. This CDR3 contains 13 residues. Trimming shortened V by 0 bases and J by 7 bases, and 8 bases separated the two germline ends. CDR1 is SGDLS, CDR2 YYNGEE, per germline. As DNA, the CDR3 is TGTGCCAGCAGCGTAGATCTCCGGAACATTCAGTACTTC. Protein product: CASSVDLRNIQYF.

The V gene is TRBV6-5, the J gene TRBJ2-7; 9 nucleotides line up with TRBD1. The CDR3 covers 14 residues. V dropped 6 bases and J dropped 1; count of bases not matched to a gene: 4. The germline V gene has CDR1 MNHEY and CDR2 SVGAGI. The CDR3 loop is CASSNRGQSYEQYF. CDR3 bases: TGTGCCAGCAGCAACAGGGGGCAGTCCTACGAGCAGTACTTC.

The chain uses TRBV5-1 and TRBJ1-2; TRBD1 aligns across 10 bases. The CDR3 has 15 amino acids. V lost 0 bases, J lost 8 bases, and 7 bases stayed unmatched. Germline CDR1 SGHRS, CDR2 YFSETQ. CDR3 sequence reads: CASSLGTGGRSGYTF. DNA of the CDR3: TGCGCCAGCAGCTTGGGGACAGGGGGTAGGTCGGGCTACACCTTC.

As DNA, the CDR3 is TGTGCCAGCAGCTTAAGGGGACTAGCCAATGAGCAGTTCTTC. Encoded protein: CASSLRGLANEQFF. The gene calls are TRBV11-3 and TRBJ2-1; 9 bases map to TRBD2. The CDR3 loop spans 14 amino acids. J was trimmed by 6 bases and V by 2 bases; bases with no gene match: 2. Germline CDR1 is SGHNT and CDR2 is YENEEA. Using reference TRBV11-3 and TRBJ2-1 for the parts outside the CDR3, the full variable domain is EAGVVQSPRYKIIEKKQPVAFWCNPISGHNTLYWYLQNLGQGPELLIRYENEEAVDDSQLPKDRFSAERLKGVDSTLKIQPAELGDSAVYLCASSLRGLANEQFFGPGTRLTVL.

In its sample, this clone was seen once. The chain carries TRBV5-1 and TRBJ2-7; D remains unclear. Trimming removed 0 bases from V and 0 bases from J, with 7 bases in between. The CDR3 loop spans 14 amino acids. Germline V lookup: CDR1 SGHRS, CDR2 YFSETQ. CDR3 DNA sequence: TGCGCCAGCAGCTTGGATTTCTACTCCTACGAGCAGTACTTC. This encodes CASSLDFYSYEQYF.

The chain joins TRBV5-5 to TRBJ2-2, with a possible D match to TRBD2 (5 bases). Germline CDR1 and CDR2: SGHKS and YYEKEE (reference sequence). V dropped 4 bases and J dropped 7 bases, with 14 bases sitting between them. The CDR3 is 14 residues long. The CDR3 DNA sequence: TGTGCCAGCAGCCGGGCCCACGGGAACGGGGAGCTGTTTTTT. Translating gives CASSRAHGNGELFF.